The 24 T cell receptor beta chains listed next were all sequenced from one sample in a study of early T cells in non-severe SARS-CoV-2 infection (dated by TCRdb to 2020 to 2022). The library relied on 5' RACE. For sequencing, a NextSeq 500 was employed. TCRdb itself trimmed the public reads at Q25 with fastp, ran MiXCR and retained productive beta chains. Entries that share a CDR3 protein sequence are merged under the most common genes and DNA. The table for this sample lists some 48,000 distinct CDR3 sequences; about 4.1% of them were counted only once. Roughly 6% of the sample goes to the ten largest clones. The sequenced material came from whole blood. All receptors come from an adult who was a healthcare worker with PCR-confirmed SARS-CoV-2 infection or an uninfected control (not recorded which).

There are many counts of this clonotype. The chain couples TRBV6-1 to TRBJ2-4; weak D call: TRBD1 (6 bases). The V end lost 6 bases, the J end lost 6 bases, and 15 bases lay between the germline ends. The CDR3 runs to 14 residues. Germline CDR1 MNHNS, CDR2 SASEGT. CDR3 sequence: CASSLDSVINIQYF. The CDR3 DNA reads as TGTGCCAGCAGCCTGGACAGCGTTATAAACATTCAGTACTTC.

This clonotype was observed many times. CDR3 protein: CASSLRAPEGTGELFF. DNA of the CDR3: TGTGCCAGCAGCTTGAGGGCCCCAGAGGGCACCGGGGAGCTGTTTTTT. The rearrangement links TRBV5-6 to TRBJ2-2; perhaps TRBD2 as D (5 bases). This CDR3 spans 16 amino acids. V lost 1 base to trimming and J lost 4 bases, with 14 bases between them. The germline V gene encodes CDR1 SGHDT and CDR2 YYEEEE.

This clonotype was seen ten or more times. This chain uses TRBV2 with TRBJ2-3; TRBD2 matches 7 bases. The CDR3 loop spans 15 amino acids. Germline CDR1 and CDR2: SNHLY and FYNNEI. J gave up 5 bases and V 10 bases, and 15 bases lay outside the gene matches. CDR3 loop: CATARLGEGQDTQYF. CDR3 bases: TGTGCCACCGCCCGGTTGGGGGAGGGCCAAGATACGCAGTATTTT.

In this sample, this clonotype turned up many times. The rearrangement joins TRBV2 to TRBJ1-2; TRBD1 agrees at 8 bases. Germline V gene sequence: CDR1 SNHLY, CDR2 FYNNEI. The trim removed 6 bases at V and 8 bases at J, leaving 5 bases unmatched. The CDR3 length is 12 residues. In DNA form, the CDR3 reads TGTGCCAGCAGCCGGACAGGGATCGGCTACACCTTC. It translates to CASSRTGIGYTF. The full variable domain, completed using reference TRBV2 and TRBJ1-2, is EPEVTQTPSHQVTQMGQEVILRCVPISNHLYFYWYRQILGQKVEFLVSFYNNEISEKSEIFDDQFSVERPDGSNFTLKIRSTKLEDSAMYFCASSRTGIGYTFGSGTRLTVV.

CDR3 protein: CSARDDRALNSPLHF. The DNA of the CDR3 is TGCAGTGCTAGAGATGACAGGGCCCTAAATTCACCCCTCCACTTT. The chain couples TRBV20-1 to TRBJ1-6; 7 bases fit TRBD1. The J segment lost 7 bases and the V segment lost 0 bases, leaving 6 bases of the junction unmatched. The CDR3 has 15 residues. Looked up from germline, CDR1 is DFQATT and CDR2 is SNEGSKA (reference sequence).

This clonotype was recorded many times. The CDR3 is CASSQDPLAGGLETQYF. DNA of the CDR3: TGTGCCAGCAGCCAAGATCCCCTAGCGGGAGGGCTGGAGACCCAGTACTTC. The V gene is TRBV3-1, the J gene TRBJ2-5, with 12 bases aligning to TRBD2. V lost 0 bases, J lost 5 bases, and 7 bases stayed unmatched. This CDR3 comprises 17 residues. Germline V gives CDR1 LGHDT, CDR2 YNNKEL (reference sequence).

A few counts support this clonotype. The chain is built from TRBV6-5 and TRBJ2-1; D gene unclear. The V end lost 0 bases, the J end lost 9 bases, and 9 bases lay between the germline ends. The CDR3 runs to 13 residues. Germline assignment: CDR1 MNHEY and CDR2 SVGAGI. CDR3 sequence reads: CASSYSSTVEQFF. The CDR3 region has the DNA TGTGCCAGCAGTTACTCGAGCACAGTTGAGCAGTTCTTC.

In its sample, this clonotype was seen many times. This chain connects TRBV20-1 to TRBJ2-1; 10 bases map to TRBD2. Germline V gene sequence: CDR1 DFQATT, CDR2 SNEGSKA (reference sequence). The CDR3 runs 16 residues. J lost 2 bases, V lost 6 bases, and 10 bases had no gene match. The CDR3 protein is CSAGNSAGGAYNEQFF. The DNA of the CDR3 is TGCAGTGCCGGTAACTCAGCGGGAGGGGCCTACAATGAGCAGTTCTTC.

This clonotype was detected ten times or more. This chain connects TRBV6-5 to TRBJ1-2; D is possibly TRBD1 (6 bases). The CDR3 contains 14 residues. Germline CDR1 and CDR2: MNHEY and SVGAGI. Trimming took off 5 bases at V and 0 bases at J, with 10 bases between the two ends. CDR3 coding DNA: TGTGCCAGCAGTCTGGACAGAACTAACTATGGCTACACCTTC. It codes for CASSLDRTNYGYTF.

This clonotype was counted ten times or more. The gene calls are TRBV27 and TRBJ1-2; possibly TRBD1 for D (5 bases). Trimming cost V 6 bases and J 6 bases, with 14 bases left between them. This CDR3 contains 13 residues. Germline lookup yields CDR1 MNHEY and CDR2 SMNVEV (reference sequence). CDR3 coding DNA: TGTGCCAGCAGAAATCCAGGGTTTGATGGCTACACCTTC. Amino acid sequence: CASRNPGFDGYTF.

The chain recombines TRBV7-2 with TRBJ2-7; TRBD2 might be the D (6 bases). Per the germline V gene, CDR1 is SGHTA and CDR2 is FQGNSA. There are 13 residues in the CDR3. V gave up 6 bases and J gave up 1 base, with 10 bases separating them. CDR3 sequence reads: CASSSSGSYEQYF. The CDR3 nucleotides read TGTGCCAGCAGTAGTAGCGGTTCCTACGAGCAGTACTTC.

The table lists this clonotype with many counts. This rearrangement joins TRBV20-1 to TRBJ1-1, with TRBD1 identical over 7 bases. CDR3 length: 14 amino acids. Germline V gene sequence: CDR1 DFQATT, CDR2 SNEGSKA (reference sequence). Trimming removed 3 bases from V and 4 bases from J; junction bases left unmatched: 8. Here the CDR3 DNA reads TGCAGTGCTAGCGCTCCGACAGGGACCACTGAAGCTTTCTTT. Translated, it gives CSASAPTGTTEAFF.

This clonotype was counted at least ten times. This rearrangement joins TRBV20-1 to TRBJ2-3, with D possibly TRBD2 on 5 matching bases. The CDR3 has 13 amino acids. V lost 0 bases, J lost 6 bases, and 10 bases lay in between. Germline CDR1 is DFQATT and CDR2 is SNEGSKA (reference sequence). The CDR3 here is CSARDASLDTQYF. CDR3 coding DNA: TGCAGTGCTAGAGATGCTAGCTTGGATACGCAGTATTTT.

This clonotype was recorded at least ten times. This chain connects TRBV5-1 to TRBJ2-5, with 16 bases that match TRBD2. This CDR3 is 17 amino acids long. Per the germline V gene, CDR1 is SGHRS and CDR2 is YFSETQ. J lost 5 bases, V lost 4 bases, and 8 bases had no gene match. The CDR3 region has the DNA TGCGCCAGCAGCGGTGGGACTAGCGGGAGGGCCGTGGAGACCCAGTACTTC. Translation gives CASSGGTSGRAVETQYF.

This clonotype was seen more than once but under ten times. This rearrangement joins TRBV15 to TRBJ2-3; D gene ambiguous. The CDR3 is 13 residues long. The V end was cut by 8 bases, the J end by 0 bases, with 9 bases between. Germline CDR1 and CDR2: LNHNV and YYDKDF (reference sequence). The DNA of the CDR3 is TGTGCCACCGGCCGGAGCAGCACAGATACGCAGTATTTT. It is translated as CATGRSSTDTQYF.

In this sample, this clonotype turned up many times. The rearrangement joins TRBV18 to TRBJ2-1; weak D call: TRBD2 (6 bases). Germline V gene data show CDR1 as KGHSH and CDR2 as LQKENI. There are 15 residues in the CDR3. V shed 0 bases and J shed 1 base, with 7 bases lying between them. In DNA, the CDR3 is TGTGCCAGCTCACCACCCGGGGGATCCTACAATGAGCAGTTCTTC. Translation: CASSPPGGSYNEQFF.

At least ten counts were recorded for this clonotype. The rearrangement links TRBV20-1 to TRBJ1-1; TRBD1 matches at 8 bases. The CDR3 runs 13 residues. With 6 bases clipped from V and 0 bases from J, the junction kept 3 bases outside the gene matches. Germline CDR1 reads DFQATT; CDR2 reads SNEGSKA (reference sequence). CDR3 in amino acids: CSAPRGLNTEAFF. In DNA, the CDR3 is TGCAGTGCCCCCAGGGGGCTGAACACTGAAGCTTTCTTT.

In its sample, this clonotype was seen many times. The rearrangement links TRBV2 to TRBJ1-6, with TRBD1 identical over 8 bases. The V gene end was trimmed by 2 bases and the J gene end by 7 bases; junction bases not matched to a gene: 4. Germline-derived CDR1 and CDR2 are SNHLY and FYNNEI. This CDR3 region has 15 residues. The chain's CDR3 is CASSELGQVNSPLHF. CDR3 DNA sequence: TGTGCCAGCAGTGAACTGGGACAGGTCAATTCACCCCTCCACTTT.

The chain combines TRBV2 with TRBJ2-7, with D hard to call. Germline V CDR1 and CDR2: SNHLY, FYNNEI. The length of the CDR3 is 12 residues. The V gene lost 8 bases and the J gene lost 0 bases, with 8 bases spanning the gap. The CDR3 protein is CASGRLSYEQYF. The CDR3 DNA reads TGTGCCAGCGGAAGACTCTCCTACGAGCAGTACTTC.

This clonotype appeared many times. This chain connects TRBV11-2 to TRBJ2-1, with TRBD1 matching over 8 bases. Looked up from germline, CDR1 is SGHAT and CDR2 is FQNNGV. The CDR3 runs 14 residues. V lost 4 bases to trimming and J lost 7 bases; unmatched junction nucleotides: 6. CDR3 in DNA: TGTGCCAGCAGCTATAGACAGGGGACGAATGAGCAGTTCTTC. Its translation is CASSYRQGTNEQFF.

There are many counts of this clonotype. The chain couples TRBV3-1 to TRBJ1-2, with 7 positions matching TRBD1. Germline loops: CDR1 LGHDT, CDR2 YNNKEL (reference sequence). This CDR3 has 15 amino acids. V was clipped by 3 bases and J by 3 bases; unmatched bases: 7. CDR3 sequence (DNA): TGTGCCAGCAGCCACACTGGGGGACAGCACTATGGCTACACCTTC. This gives the protein CASSHTGGQHYGYTF.

This clonotype was seen only a few times. The chain employs TRBV4-1 and TRBJ1-2; D call uncertain. Trimming pared 4 bases from V and 1 base from J, leaving 10 bases between. The length of the CDR3 is 14 residues. Germline V lookup: CDR1 MGHRA, CDR2 YSYEKL. The CDR3 DNA follows: TGCGCCAGCAGCCCGCAGACCCTTAACTATGGCTACACCTTC. This codes for CASSPQTLNYGYTF.

This clonotype was observed a few times. The chain uses TRBV7-8 and TRBJ1-2; D is possibly TRBD1 (5 bases). The V and J ends lost 0 bases and 4 bases respectively, with 12 bases between them. Germline V lookup: CDR1 SGHVS, CDR2 FQNEAQ. CDR3 length: 15 residues. The CDR3 protein is CASSLAGGEAYGYTF. The CDR3 DNA sequence: TGTGCCAGCAGCTTAGCCGGAGGGGAGGCCTATGGCTACACCTTC.

This clonotype was counted many times. The genes are TRBV14 and TRBJ1-4; D is undetermined. The germline V gene has CDR1 SGHDN and CDR2 FVKESK. The CDR3 consists of 12 residues. V gave up 4 bases and J gave up 7 bases, with 7 bases separating them. The CDR3 is CASSRLGEKLFF. The DNA for the CDR3 is TGTGCCAGCAGCCGTTTGGGTGAAAAACTGTTTTTT.